The 21 T cell receptor beta chains below all came from one sample that was sequenced in a study of T cells in women clearing cervical HPV infection. TCRdb keeps only in-frame clones here, not all; method: immunoSEQ multiplex PCR. The specimen's table records 20,000 to 25,000 clones. Sequences were obtained from blood buffy coat. The receptors come from a woman aged 18 to 75 with a cervical HPV16 infection that either progressed to CIN3+ or cleared (not recorded which).

On this clone: The read comes to an end 3 residues before the CDR3 does, leaving the germline J gene to fill in the end. V and J are TRBV20-1 and TRBJ1-1; TRBD1 matches at 9 bases. Germline V gene data show CDR1 as DFQATT and CDR2 as SNEGSKA (reference sequence). The CDR3 contains 14 residues. V dropped 0 bases and J dropped 5; count of bases not matched to a gene: 4. The CDR3 sequence: CSAREGQGGTEAFF. Partial CDR3 DNA: TGCAGTGCTAGAGAGGGACAGGGCGGAACTGAA.

Remarks on this clone: The read gets to within 3 residues of the CDR3 end, and the germline J gene fills in the rest. The V gene is TRBV5-4, the J gene TRBJ2-5; D gene unclear. V was cut by 3 bases and J by 5 bases, with 5 bases left in between. Germline V lookup: CDR1 SGHNT, CDR2 YYREEE (reference sequence). The CDR3 extends over 11 amino acids. Here the CDR3 reads CASSSGETQYF. CDR3 DNA (partial): TGTGCCAGCAGCTCCGGGGAGACC.

About this clone: Sequencing ends 3 residues short of the CDR3 end; the germline J gene provides the rest. The V gene is TRBV24-1, the J gene TRBJ2-7, with TRBD1 matching over 8 bases. The CDR3 runs to 15 residues. With V trimmed by 9 bases and J by 2 bases, 11 bases remained unmatched. Germline values: CDR1 KGHDR, CDR2 SFDVKD. The covered CDR3 bases are TGTGCCACCCCATGGATAGGACAGGGCCCCTACGAG. Translated: CATPWIGQGPYE. The full CDR3 sequence reads CATPWIGQGPYEQYF.

In regard to this clone: The read ends 3 residues before the CDR3 terminus; that terminus is restored from the germline J gene. The rearrangement joins TRBV11-2 to TRBJ2-7; 7 bases map to TRBD1. Germline V gene sequence: CDR1 SGHAT, CDR2 FQNNGV. Unmatched junction bases numbered 11, after V lost 3 bases and J lost 6 bases. The CDR3 loop spans 15 amino acids. The sequenced CDR3 bases are TGTGCCAGCAGCTTCGGGACAGCCCCCCCCGGCGAG. Translating gives CASSFGTAPPGE. The entire CDR3 protein reads CASSFGTAPPGEQYF.

About this clone itself: The read finishes 3 residues shy of the CDR3 end, and the germline J gene is used to complete it. The chain is built from TRBV20-1 and TRBJ2-1; perhaps TRBD2 as D (6 bases). V was trimmed by 3 bases and J by 3 bases, leaving 15 bases between them. Per the germline V gene, CDR1 is DFQATT and CDR2 is SNEGSKA (reference sequence). The CDR3 is 15 residues long. The sequenced part of the CDR3 DNA is TGCAGTGCTAGGGGACTCGGGAACTACTACAATGAG. This codes for CSARGLGNYYNE. The complete CDR3 sequence is CSARGLGNYYNEQFF.

As regards this clone: Read coverage stops 3 residues before the CDR3 terminus; the germline J gene supplies the remainder. V usage is TRBV29-1 and J usage is TRBJ1-1; weak D call: TRBD1 (6 bases). Germline lookup yields CDR1 SQVTM and CDR2 ANQGSEA. Trimming left V 7 bases short and J 3 bases short, with 15 bases between. The CDR3 is 13 residues long. CDR3 DNA (partial): TGCAGCGCCATCGGACGGACAGACACTGAA. Amino acid sequence: CSAIGRTDTE. The full CDR3 protein is CSAIGRTDTEAFF.

About this clone: The DNA ends 3 residues before the CDR3 does, and the rest of the CDR3 is filled in from the germline J gene. The chain employs TRBV12-3 or TRBV12-4 and TRBJ2-2, with D perhaps matching TRBD1 (6 bases). Trimming stripped 5 bases from V and 6 bases from J, with 22 bases between. The CDR3 totals 17 residues. The chain's CDR3 is CASSLGTLIPFAGELFF. CDR3 DNA, as far as it was read: TGTGCCAGCAGTCTAGGGACACTGATTCCTTTCGCCGGGGAG.

With respect to this clone: The read ends 3 residues early relative to the CDR3; the germline J gene fills the gap. The chain links TRBV27 to TRBJ2-2; 8 nucleotides match TRBD1. The CDR3 consists of 14 residues. Germline assignment: CDR1 MNHEY and CDR2 SMNVEV (reference sequence). The V gene end was trimmed by 6 bases and the J gene end by 4 bases; junction bases not matched to a gene: 4. The CDR3 region is CASSRQGSTGELFF. The sequenced CDR3 bases are TGTGCCAGCAGCAGACAGGGGAGCACCGGGGAG.

Incomplete CDR3 DNA: TGTGCCAGCAGCTTCGCGGGGGACGAG. This gives the protein CASSFAGDE. The complete CDR3 protein is CASSFAGDEQYF. The V and J genes are TRBV13 and TRBJ2-7, with 7 bases identical to TRBD2. The read ends 3 residues early relative to the CDR3; the germline J gene fills the gap. Germline CDR1 is PRHDT and CDR2 is FYEKMQ (reference sequence). V shed 3 bases and J 5 bases; nucleotides not matched to a gene: 1. CDR3 length: 12 residues. Looking up the rest from reference TRBV13 and TRBJ2-7 gives the full variable domain: AAGVIQSPRHLIKEKRETATLKCYPIPRHDTVYWYQQGPGQDPQFLISFYEKMQSDKGSIPDRFSAQQFSDYHSELNMSSLELGDSALYFCASSFAGDEQYFGPGTRLTVT.

Concerning this clone itself: The read comes to an end 3 residues before the CDR3 does, leaving the germline J gene to fill in the end. The chain links TRBV20-1 to TRBJ2-3; 9 positions agree with TRBD2. Losses at the gene ends were 1 base for V and 5 bases for J; bases not matched to a gene: 7. CDR1 DFQATT and CDR2 SNEGSKA come from the germline V gene (reference sequence). This CDR3 spans 15 amino acids. CDR3 bases read: TGCAGTGCTAGAGTTGCGGGGGGGGGTGGAGATACG. Protein product: CSARVAGGGGDT. The CDR3 reads in full as CSARVAGGGGDTQYF.

About this clone itself: The read ends 3 residues early relative to the CDR3; the germline J gene fills the gap. The chain recombines TRBV5-1 with TRBJ2-5, with 15 bases identical to TRBD2. After removal of 3 bases from V and 0 bases from J, the junction contained 6 bases not matched to a gene. The CDR3 has 18 amino acids. Germline V gives CDR1 SGHRS, CDR2 YFSETQ. Incomplete CDR3 DNA: TGCGCCAGCAGCTCCGGGACTAGCGGGAGGAGGGACCAAGAGACC. Translation gives CASSSGTSGRRDQET. The whole CDR3 region reads CASSSGTSGRRDQETQYF.

In regard to this clone: The DNA ends 3 residues before the CDR3 does, and the rest of the CDR3 is filled in from the germline J gene. The rearrangement joins TRBV5-1 to TRBJ1-2, with TRBD1 identical over 8 bases. Trimming cost V 1 base and J 4 bases; bases outside gene matches: 15. CDR1 is SGHRS, CDR2 YFSETQ, per germline. There are 18 residues in the CDR3. The CDR3 bases that were read are TGCGCCAGCAGCTTGCAAGGGCGGCAGGGGGCGCTGGGCTATGGC. This sequence encodes CASSLQGRQGALGYG. The entire CDR3 is CASSLQGRQGALGYGYTF.

As regards this clone: The observed sequence ends 3 residues before the CDR3 terminus, with the missing tail filled in from the germline J gene. The rearrangement links TRBV19 to TRBJ2-3, with 7 bases matching TRBD2. The CDR3 is 14 residues long. V shed 7 bases and J 6 bases; nucleotides not matched to a gene: 10. The germline CDR1 and CDR2 sequences are LNHDA and SQIVND (reference sequence). CDR3 sequence reads: CASKGGSGSDTQYF. The part of the CDR3 DNA that was read is TGTGCCAGTAAAGGCGGGAGCGGTAGTGATACG.

Note on this clone: The read stops 3 residues short of the end of the CDR3; the missing end is completed from the germline J gene. The chain couples TRBV4-1 to TRBJ2-1; 13 nucleotides match TRBD2. With 6 bases clipped from V and 6 bases from J, the junction kept 5 bases outside the gene matches. CDR1 is MGHRA and CDR2 is YSYEKL in the germline V gene. CDR3 size: 15 residues. The CDR3 DNA, read in part, is TGCGCCAGCAGGGGAGGACTAGCGGGAGCCAATGAG. Protein sequence: CASRGGLAGANE. The full-length CDR3 reads as CASRGGLAGANEQFF.

About this clone itself: The CDR3 end is not reached by the read, which stops 3 residues before it; the germline J gene fills it in. This sequence joins TRBV19 and TRBJ1-3; tentative D call: TRBD1 (5 bases). V lost 3 bases and J lost 0, with 9 bases in between. This CDR3 has 15 amino acids. CDR1 is LNHDA, CDR2 SQIVND, per germline (reference sequence). Here the CDR3 reads CASSIYRSSGNTIYF. The sequenced part of the CDR3 DNA is TGTGCCAGTAGTATCTACAGGAGCTCTGGAAACACC.

Worth noting for this clone: The read terminates 3 residues before the CDR3 end, so the remaining end is supplied by the germline J gene. The chain combines TRBV19 with TRBJ2-3; 11 positions match TRBD2. After removal of 4 bases from V and 1 base from J, the junction contained 4 bases not matched to a gene. Germline V gives CDR1 LNHDA, CDR2 SQIVND (reference sequence). The CDR3 sequence is 16 residues long. The CDR3 bases that were read are TGTGCCAGTAGTACCAAGACTAGCGGGGGCACAGATACG. It specifies CASSTKTSGGTDT. The entire CDR3 protein is CASSTKTSGGTDTQYF.

For this clone: Read data end 3 residues before the CDR3 end; the end is taken from the germline J gene. The chain joins TRBV18 to TRBJ1-6; D remains ambiguous. Germline CDR1 and CDR2: KGHSH and LQKENI. Trimming left V 2 bases short and J 8 bases short, with 4 bases between. The CDR3 runs 12 residues. The part of the CDR3 DNA that was read is TGTGCCAGCTCACCAAAGGATTCACCC. Translated: CASSPKDSP. The whole CDR3 is CASSPKDSPLHF.

As to this clone: From the germline J gene comes the end of the CDR3, since the read stops 3 residues before it. The chain couples TRBV11-2 to TRBJ2-1, with D perhaps matching TRBD1 or TRBD2 (5 bases each). Looked up from germline, CDR1 is SGHAT and CDR2 is FQNNGV. The CDR3 is 14 amino acids. Between the trimmed V and J ends, which lost 8 bases and 8 bases, there was a span of 19 bases. The CDR3 sequence is CASEGSGTFYEQFF. The CDR3 DNA, read in part, is TGTGCCAGCGAGGGGTCAGGTACTTTTTATGAG.

As concerns this clone: The CDR3 end falls 3 residues outside the read, so it is completed with the germline J gene. The rearrangement links TRBV24-1 to TRBJ2-3; 9 bases map to TRBD1. CDR1 and CDR2 (germline): KGHDR, SFDVKD. V was clipped by 9 bases and J by 4 bases; unmatched bases: 4. This CDR3 is 13 amino acids long. The CDR3 here is CATEGQGPDTQYF. The CDR3 DNA, read in part, is TGTGCCACCGAGGGACAGGGTCCAGATACG.

With regard to this clone: Read sequence stops 3 residues before the CDR3 end, and the germline J gene provides the missing end. The rearrangement links TRBV20-1 to TRBJ1-1, with a tentative D call TRBD1 (6 bases). Germline V CDR1 and CDR2: DFQATT, SNEGSKA (reference sequence). V lost 1 base and J lost 4, with 19 bases in between. This CDR3 is built from 16 residues. CDR3 protein: CSARVLSNREGTEAFF. The covered CDR3 bases are TGCAGTGCTAGAGTGTTATCGAACAGGGAGGGCACTGAA.

Concerning this clone: The CDR3 end lies 3 residues beyond the end of the read and is filled in from the germline J gene. J is TRBJ2-7 and V is TRBV7-9; possibly TRBD2 for D (5 bases). Germline V lookup: CDR1 SEHNR, CDR2 FQNEAQ (reference sequence). CDR3 size: 14 residues. Trimming removed 5 bases at V and 2 bases at J, with 13 bases between. This CDR3 is CASSDGRAAYEQYF. The sequenced part of the CDR3 DNA is TGTGCCAGCAGCGACGGGCGGGCCGCCTACGAG.